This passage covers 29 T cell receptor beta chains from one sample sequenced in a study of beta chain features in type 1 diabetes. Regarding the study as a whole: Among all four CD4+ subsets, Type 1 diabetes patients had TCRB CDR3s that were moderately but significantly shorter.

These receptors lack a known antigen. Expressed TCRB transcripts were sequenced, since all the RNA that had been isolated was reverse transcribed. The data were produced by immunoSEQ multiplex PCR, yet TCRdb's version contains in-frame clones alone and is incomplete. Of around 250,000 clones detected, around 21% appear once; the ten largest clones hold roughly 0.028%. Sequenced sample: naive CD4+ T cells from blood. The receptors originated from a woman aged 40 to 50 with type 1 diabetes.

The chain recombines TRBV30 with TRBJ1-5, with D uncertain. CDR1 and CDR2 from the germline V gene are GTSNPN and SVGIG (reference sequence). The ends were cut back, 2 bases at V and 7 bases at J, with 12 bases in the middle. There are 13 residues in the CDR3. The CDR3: CAWSLVGVQPQHF. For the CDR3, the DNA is TGTGCCTGGAGTCTCGTGGGCGTCCAGCCCCAGCATTTT.

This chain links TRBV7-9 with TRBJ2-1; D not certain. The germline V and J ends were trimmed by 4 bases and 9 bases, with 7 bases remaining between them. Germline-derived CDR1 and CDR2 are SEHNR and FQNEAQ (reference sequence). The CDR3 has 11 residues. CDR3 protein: CASSSAGEQFF. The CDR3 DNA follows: TGTGCCAGCAGCTCGGCAGGTGAGCAGTTCTTC.

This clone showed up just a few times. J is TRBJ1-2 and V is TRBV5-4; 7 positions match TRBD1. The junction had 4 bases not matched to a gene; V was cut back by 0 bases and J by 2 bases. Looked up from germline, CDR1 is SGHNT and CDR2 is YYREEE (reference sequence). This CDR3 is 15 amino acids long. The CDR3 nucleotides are TGTGCCAGCAGCTTGGGACAGGGACCCAACTATGGCTACACCTTC. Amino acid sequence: CASSLGQGPNYGYTF.

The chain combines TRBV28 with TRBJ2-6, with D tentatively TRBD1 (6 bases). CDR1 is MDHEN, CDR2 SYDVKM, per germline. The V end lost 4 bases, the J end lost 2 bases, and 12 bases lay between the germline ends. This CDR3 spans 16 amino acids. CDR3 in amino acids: CASSSAGETGANVLTF. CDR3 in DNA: TGTGCCAGCAGTTCCGCAGGGGAGACTGGGGCCAACGTCCTGACTTTC.

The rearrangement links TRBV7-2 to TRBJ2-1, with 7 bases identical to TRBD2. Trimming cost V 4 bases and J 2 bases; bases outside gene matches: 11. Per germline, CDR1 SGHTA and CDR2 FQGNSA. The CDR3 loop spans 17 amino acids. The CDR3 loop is CASSSLRGSLTYNEQFF. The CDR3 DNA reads TGTGCCAGCAGCTCCCTTCGCGGGAGCCTGACCTACAATGAGCAGTTCTTC.

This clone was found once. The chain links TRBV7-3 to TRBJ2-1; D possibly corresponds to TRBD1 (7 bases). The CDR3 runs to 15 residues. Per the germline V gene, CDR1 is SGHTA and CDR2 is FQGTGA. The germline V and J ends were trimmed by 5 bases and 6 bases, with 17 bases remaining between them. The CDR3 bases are TGTGCCAGCAGCCCTCTTGGCGGGACAGCCAATGAGCAGTTCTTC. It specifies CASSPLGGTANEQFF.

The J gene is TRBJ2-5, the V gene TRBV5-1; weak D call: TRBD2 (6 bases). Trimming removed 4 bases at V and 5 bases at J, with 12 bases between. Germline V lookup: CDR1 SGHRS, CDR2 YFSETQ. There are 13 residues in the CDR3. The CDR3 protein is CASSRGVPETQYF. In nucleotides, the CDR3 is TGCGCCAGCAGCCGCGGGGTTCCGGAGACCCAGTACTTC.

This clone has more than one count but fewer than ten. The CDR3 here is CASSQVSTYDSNQPQHF. CDR3 sequence (DNA): TGTGCCAGCAGCCAAGTATCCACCTATGATAGCAATCAGCCCCAGCATTTT. The V gene is TRBV4-2, the J gene TRBJ1-5; the D is unclear. The V end was cut by 1 base, the J end by 0 bases, with 13 bases between. This CDR3 contains 17 residues. Germline values: CDR1 LGHNA, CDR2 YNFKEQ.

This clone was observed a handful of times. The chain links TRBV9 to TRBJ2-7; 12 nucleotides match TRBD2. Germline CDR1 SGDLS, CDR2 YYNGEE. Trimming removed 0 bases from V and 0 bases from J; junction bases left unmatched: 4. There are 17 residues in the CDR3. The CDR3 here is CASSVGLAGASSYEQYF. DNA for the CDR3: TGTGCCAGCAGCGTAGGACTAGCGGGGGCCAGCTCCTACGAGCAGTACTTC. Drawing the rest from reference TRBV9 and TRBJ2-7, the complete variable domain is DSGVTQTPKHLITATGQRVTLRCSPRSGDLSVYWYQQSLDQGLQFLIQYYNGEERAKGNILERFSAQQFPDLHSELNLSSLELGDSALYFCASSVGLAGASSYEQYFGPGTRLTVT.

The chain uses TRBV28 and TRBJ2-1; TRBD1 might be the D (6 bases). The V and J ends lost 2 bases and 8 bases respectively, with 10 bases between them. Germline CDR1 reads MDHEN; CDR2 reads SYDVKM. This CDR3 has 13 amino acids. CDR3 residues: CASSLPRGHEQFF. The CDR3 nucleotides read TGTGCCAGCAGTTTACCCAGGGGCCATGAGCAGTTCTTC.

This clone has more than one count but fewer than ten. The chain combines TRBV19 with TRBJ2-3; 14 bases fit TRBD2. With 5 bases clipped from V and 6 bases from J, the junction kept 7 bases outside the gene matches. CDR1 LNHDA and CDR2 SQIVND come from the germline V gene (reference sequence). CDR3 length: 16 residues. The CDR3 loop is CASSPKGLAGADTQYF. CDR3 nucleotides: TGTGCCAGTAGTCCGAAGGGACTAGCGGGAGCCGATACGCAGTATTTT.

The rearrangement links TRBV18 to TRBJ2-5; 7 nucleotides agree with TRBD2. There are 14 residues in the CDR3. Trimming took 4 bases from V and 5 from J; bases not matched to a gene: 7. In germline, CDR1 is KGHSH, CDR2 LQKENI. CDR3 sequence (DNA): TGTGCCAGCTCACTCCTGACTAGCCTCGAGACCCAGTACTTC. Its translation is CASSLLTSLETQYF.

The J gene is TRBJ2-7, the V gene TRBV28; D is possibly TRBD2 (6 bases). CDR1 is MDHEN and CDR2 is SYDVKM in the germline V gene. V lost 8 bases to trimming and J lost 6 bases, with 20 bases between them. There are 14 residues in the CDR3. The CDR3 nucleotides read TGTGCCAGCTTGGGAGGTTGGTACGCCTCCGAGCAGTACTTC. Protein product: CASLGGWYASEQYF.

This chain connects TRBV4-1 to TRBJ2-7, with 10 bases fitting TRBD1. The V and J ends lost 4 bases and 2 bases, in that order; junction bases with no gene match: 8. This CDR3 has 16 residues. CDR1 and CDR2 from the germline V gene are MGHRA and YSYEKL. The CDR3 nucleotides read TGCGCCAGCAGCCTGGGGGACAGGGGTTATCCCTACGAGCAGTACTTC. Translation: CASSLGDRGYPYEQYF.

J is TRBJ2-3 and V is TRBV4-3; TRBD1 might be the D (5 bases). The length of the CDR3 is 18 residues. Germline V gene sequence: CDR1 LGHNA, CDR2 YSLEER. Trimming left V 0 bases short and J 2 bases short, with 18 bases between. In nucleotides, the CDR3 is TGCGCCAGCAGCCAAGATCGCCCAGGGCGCCCCTACACAGATACGCAGTATTTT. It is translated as CASSQDRPGRPYTDTQYF.

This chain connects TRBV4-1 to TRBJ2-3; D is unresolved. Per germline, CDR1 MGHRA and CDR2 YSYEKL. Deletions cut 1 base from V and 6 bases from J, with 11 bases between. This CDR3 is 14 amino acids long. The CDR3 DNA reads TGCGCCAGCAGCCAAGTATTTAGTATCGATACGCAGTATTTT. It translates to CASSQVFSIDTQYF.

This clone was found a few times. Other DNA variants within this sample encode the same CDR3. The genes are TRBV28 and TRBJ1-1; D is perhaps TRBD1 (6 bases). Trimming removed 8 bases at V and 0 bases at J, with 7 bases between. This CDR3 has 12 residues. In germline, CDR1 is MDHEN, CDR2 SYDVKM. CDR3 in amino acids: CASRDMNTEAFF. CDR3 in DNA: TGTGCCAGCCGGGACATGAACACTGAAGCTTTCTTT. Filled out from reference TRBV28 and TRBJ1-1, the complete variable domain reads DVKVTQSSRYLVKRTGEKVFLECVQDMDHENMFWYRQDPGLGLRLIYFSYDVKMKEKGDIPEGYSVSREKKERFSLILESASTNQTSMYLCASRDMNTEAFFGQGTRLTVV.

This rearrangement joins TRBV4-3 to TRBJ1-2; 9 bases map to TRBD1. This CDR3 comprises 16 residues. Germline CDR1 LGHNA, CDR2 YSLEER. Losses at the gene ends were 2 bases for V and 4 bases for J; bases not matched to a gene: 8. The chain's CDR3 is CASSQQSGTGTYGYTF. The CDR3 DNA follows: TGCGCCAGCAGCCAACAGTCGGGGACAGGGACCTATGGCTACACCTTC.

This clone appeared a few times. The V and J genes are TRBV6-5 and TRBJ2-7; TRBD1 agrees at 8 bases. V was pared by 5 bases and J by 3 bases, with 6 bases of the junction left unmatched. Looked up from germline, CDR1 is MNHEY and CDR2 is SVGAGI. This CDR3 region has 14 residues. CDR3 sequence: CASSPDRDGYEQYF. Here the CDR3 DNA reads TGTGCCAGCAGTCCGGACAGGGACGGCTACGAGCAGTACTTC.

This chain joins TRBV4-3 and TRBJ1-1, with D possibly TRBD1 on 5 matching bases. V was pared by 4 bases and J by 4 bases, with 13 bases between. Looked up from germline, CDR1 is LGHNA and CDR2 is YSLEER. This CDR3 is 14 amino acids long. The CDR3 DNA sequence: TGCGCCAGCAGCCTTGCGAGCGGGGCCACTGAAGCTTTCTTT. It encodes CASSLASGATEAFF.

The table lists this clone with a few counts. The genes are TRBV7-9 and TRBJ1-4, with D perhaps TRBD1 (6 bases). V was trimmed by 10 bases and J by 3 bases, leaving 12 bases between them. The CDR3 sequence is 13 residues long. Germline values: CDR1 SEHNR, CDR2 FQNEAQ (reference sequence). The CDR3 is CAIRDTSNEKLFF. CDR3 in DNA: TGTGCCATACGGGACACTTCTAATGAAAAACTGTTTTTT.

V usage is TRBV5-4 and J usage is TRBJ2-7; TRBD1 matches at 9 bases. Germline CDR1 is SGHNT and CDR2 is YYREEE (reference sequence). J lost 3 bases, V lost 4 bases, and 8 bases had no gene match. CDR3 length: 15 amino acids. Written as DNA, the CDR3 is TGTGCCAGCAGCCGGGACAGGGTTGGGGGCTACGAGCAGTACTTC. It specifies CASSRDRVGGYEQYF.

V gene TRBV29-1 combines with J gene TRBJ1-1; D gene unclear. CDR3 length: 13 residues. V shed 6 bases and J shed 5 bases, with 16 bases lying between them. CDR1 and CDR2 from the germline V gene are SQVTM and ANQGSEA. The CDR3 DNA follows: TGCAGCGTCGCCATCTCTAGCTGGACTGAAGCTTTCTTT. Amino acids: CSVAISSWTEAFF.

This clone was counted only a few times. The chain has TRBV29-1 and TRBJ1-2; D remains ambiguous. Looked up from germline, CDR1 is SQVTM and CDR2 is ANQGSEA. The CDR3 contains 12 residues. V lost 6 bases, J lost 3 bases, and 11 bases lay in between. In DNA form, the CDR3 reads TGCAGCGTGTCGTACGGGGACTATGGCTACACCTTC. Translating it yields CSVSYGDYGYTF.

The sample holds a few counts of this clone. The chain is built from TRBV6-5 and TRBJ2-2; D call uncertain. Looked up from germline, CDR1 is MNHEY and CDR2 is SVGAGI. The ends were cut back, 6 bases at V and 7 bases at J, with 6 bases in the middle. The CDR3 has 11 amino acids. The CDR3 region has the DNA TGTGCCAGCAGCCAGGTCGGGGAGCTGTTTTTT. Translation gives CASSQVGELFF.

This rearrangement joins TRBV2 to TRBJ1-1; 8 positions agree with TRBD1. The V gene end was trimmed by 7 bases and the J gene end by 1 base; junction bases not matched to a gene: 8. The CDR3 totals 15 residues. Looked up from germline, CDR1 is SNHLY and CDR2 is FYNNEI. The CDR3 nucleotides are TGTGCCAGCAATGTCAGGGGGCTCTCGAACACTGAAGCTTTCTTT. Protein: CASNVRGLSNTEAFF.

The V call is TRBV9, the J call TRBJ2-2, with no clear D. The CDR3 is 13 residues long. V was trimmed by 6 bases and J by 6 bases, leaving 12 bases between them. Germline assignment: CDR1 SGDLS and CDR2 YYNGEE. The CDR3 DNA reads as TGTGCCAGCACGGTGCAGGTGTCCGGGGAGCTGTTTTTT. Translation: CASTVQVSGELFF.

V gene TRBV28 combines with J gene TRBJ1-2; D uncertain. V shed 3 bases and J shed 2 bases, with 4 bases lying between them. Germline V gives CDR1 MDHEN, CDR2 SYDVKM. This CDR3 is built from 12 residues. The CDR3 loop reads CASSFGNYGYTF. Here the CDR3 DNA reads TGTGCCAGCAGTTTCGGGAACTATGGCTACACCTTC.

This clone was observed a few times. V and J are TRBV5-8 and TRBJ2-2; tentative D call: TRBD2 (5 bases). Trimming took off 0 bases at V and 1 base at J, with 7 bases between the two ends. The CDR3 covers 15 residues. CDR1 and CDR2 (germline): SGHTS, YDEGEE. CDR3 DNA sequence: TGTGCCAGCAGCTTGGAAGCGGAGAACACCGGGGAGCTGTTTTTT. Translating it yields CASSLEAENTGELFF.